This T cell receptor (beta chain) was identified during a study of cytomegalovirus exposure and HLA in healthy donors. General study results and limits: Per a later analysis, fewer than 20,000 TCR beta sequences showed association with HLA alleles at 0.05 false discovery rate. Common viral pathogens were later found to be apparently linked to several of the most significant clusters.

The CDR3 sequence is 13 residues long. Trimming pared 5 bases from V and 9 bases from J, leaving 14 bases between. The germline CDR1 and CDR2 sequences are SGHTA and FQGNSA. The PCR made use of 60 Vbeta and 13 Jbeta primers. The method was immunoSEQ multiplex PCR; TCRdb's version includes in-frame clones alone and lacks a portion of them. The table lists tens of thousands of clones. For this clone: Its specificity is not known.

Nominally healthy donors were sampled, though unrecorded immune exposures were likely. This chain joins TRBV7-2 and TRBJ1-5; D might be TRBD1 (5 bases). Sequencing was performed on PBMCs. The TCR sequence derives from a female donor in good health and CMV-seropositive. The CDR3 spells CASSPRQFGPQHF. The CDR3 nucleotides read TGTGCCAGCAGCCCCAGACAGTTCGGGCCCCAGCATTTT.